The following is a T cell receptor beta chain sequence with its context. This specimen belongs to a study of shared clonotypes between healthy human individuals. V shed 8 bases and J shed 1 base, with 12 bases lying between them. CDR3 length: 14 residues. Germline V CDR1 and CDR2: PRHDT, FYEKMQ (reference sequence). CD8 cells regarded as naive lacked CD45RO, were positively chosen for CCR7, and omitted terminally differentiated effector memory CD45RA+ cells. Donors comprised healthy HIV-negative adults lacking recent acute infections or vaccinations. For sorted subsets, approximately 0.2 ug DNA per replicate equaled about 31,000 T cell genomes. The repertoire was sequenced with immunoSEQ multiplex PCR; TCRdb's copy has only in-frame clones and lacks some. Of about 2.1 million clones in the sample, roughly 93% were seen once.

The clonotype originates from a man aged 18 to 35 in good health. Some clones in this sample may be carry-over from other donors' samples. The chain joins TRBV13 to TRBJ2-1; no clear D gene. Input material: naive CD8+ T cells from PBMCs. The CDR3 here is CASSVGRSYNEQFF. The CDR3 nucleotides are TGTGCCAGCTCTGTCGGCCGGTCCTACAATGAGCAGTTCTTC.